The 25 T cell receptor beta chains listed next were all sequenced from one sample in a study of blood T cells in healthy people across ages. A second PCR, run for roughly 7 to 12 cycles, used a sample-barcoded 5' primer plus a J-beta primer mix. MiXCR, applied by TCRdb to the 5' RACE reads, yields one record per CDR3 protein. The sample lists 800,000 to 1,000,000 distinct CDR3 sequences; around 48% were seen once. The sequenced sample was blood. Receptor source: a man aged 30-40 years in good health.

This rearrangement joins TRBV4-2 to TRBJ2-1; 8 bases align to TRBD2. The germline V gene has CDR1 LGHNA and CDR2 YNFKEQ. Unmatched junction bases numbered 9, after V lost 1 base and J lost 1 base. The CDR3 covers 18 residues. CDR3: CASSQGGSGGLSYNEQFF. The CDR3 DNA reads as TGTGCCAGCAGCCAAGGGGGCAGCGGGGGCCTATCCTACAATGAGCAGTTCTTC.

The chain links TRBV20-1 to TRBJ2-6; tentatively, D is TRBD2 (6 bases). V was shortened by 6 bases and J by 0 bases, with 21 bases between the two germline ends. The CDR3 consists of 18 residues. CDR1 and CDR2 (germline): DFQATT, SNEGSKA (reference sequence). The CDR3 loop reads CSAVVMEGLVSGANVLTF. CDR3 sequence (DNA): TGCAGTGCGGTAGTTATGGAGGGGCTAGTCTCTGGGGCCAACGTCCTGACTTTC.

This clonotype was detected a few times. The chain couples TRBV4-3 to TRBJ2-1, with D perhaps assigned TRBD1 or TRBD2 (5 bases each). The germline CDR1 and CDR2 sequences are LGHNA and YSLEER. This CDR3 is 16 amino acids long. Trimming left V 4 bases short and J 8 bases short, with 21 bases between. The CDR3 DNA is TGCGCCAGCAGCCCCGAACGGGGCAATCCGATTCATGAGCAGTTCTTC. Amino acids: CASSPERGNPIHEQFF.

This clonotype came up a few times. The V gene is TRBV7-3, the J gene TRBJ2-1; D is unclear. The germline V gene has CDR1 SGHTA and CDR2 FQGTGA. V was clipped by 5 bases and J by 9 bases, with 23 bases between them. The CDR3 is made up of 16 amino acids. The DNA for the CDR3 is TGTGCCAGCAGCCTCGTGTCCGGGCACCCGGTCGGTGAGCAGTTCTTC. It translates to CASSLVSGHPVGEQFF.

This clonotype was seen a handful of times. The V and J genes are TRBV5-1 and TRBJ2-7, with a possible D match to TRBD2 (5 bases). The CDR3 has 15 amino acids. The germline CDR1 and CDR2 sequences are SGHRS and YFSETQ. The ends were cut back, 0 bases at V and 1 base at J, with 11 bases in the middle. CDR3 sequence reads: CASSLAEGLSYEQYF. In nucleotides, the CDR3 is TGCGCCAGCAGCTTGGCCGAGGGATTATCCTACGAGCAGTACTTC. The full variable domain, completed using reference TRBV5-1 and TRBJ2-7, is KAGVTQTPRYLIKTRGQQVTLSCSPISGHRSVSWYQQTPGQGLQFLFEYFSETQRNKGNFPGRFSGRQFSNSRSEMNVSTLELGDSALYLCASSLAEGLSYEQYFGPGTRLTVT.

There are a few counts of this clonotype. The rearrangement uses TRBV29-1 and TRBJ1-2; possibly TRBD1 for D (5 bases). V was shortened by 2 bases and J by 4 bases, with 11 bases between the two germline ends. CDR1 SQVTM and CDR2 ANQGSEA come from the germline V gene. This CDR3 contains 13 residues. The chain's CDR3 is CSVERFRAYGYTF. The CDR3 coding sequence is TGCAGCGTTGAACGGTTCAGGGCCTATGGCTACACCTTC.

The chain is built from TRBV20-1 and TRBJ1-6; no reliable D call. Trimming took 6 bases from V and 0 from J, leaving 12 bases between them. Germline CDR1 DFQATT, CDR2 SNEGSKA (reference sequence). The CDR3 loop spans 15 amino acids. The CDR3 protein is CSAPGSSSYNSPLHF. The CDR3 DNA reads TGCAGTGCCCCCGGGTCGAGCTCCTATAATTCACCCCTCCACTTT.

J is TRBJ2-3 and V is TRBV6-2 or TRBV6-3, with a possible D match to TRBD2 (6 bases). Germline V gene data show CDR1 as MNHEY and CDR2 as SVGEGT. The CDR3 totals 18 residues. V lost 3 bases to trimming and J lost 2 bases, with 21 bases between them. CDR3 region: CASSYSPTGGLTTDTQYF. CDR3 in DNA: TGTGCCAGCAGTTATAGTCCAACCGGGGGACTTACCACAGATACGCAGTATTTT.

The gene calls are TRBV27 and TRBJ1-5, with a tentative D call TRBD1 (5 bases). The CDR3 length is 14 residues. CDR1 and CDR2 from the germline V gene are MNHEY and SMNVEV (reference sequence). V was clipped by 2 bases and J by 9 bases, with 14 bases between them. The CDR3 bases are TGTGCCAGCAGTTTAACTGGCGGGGGTCGGCCCCAGCATTTT. Its protein product is CASSLTGGGRPQHF.

The V call is TRBV20-1, the J call TRBJ2-3; 9 nucleotides match TRBD2. V lost 6 bases to trimming and J lost 4 bases; unmatched junction nucleotides: 11. Germline V gene lookup returns CDR1 DFQATT and CDR2 SNEGSKA (reference sequence). The CDR3 has 15 amino acids. The CDR3 reads CSAPSLRGGADTQYF. The CDR3 region has the DNA TGCAGTGCCCCCTCGTTGCGGGGGGGGGCAGATACGCAGTATTTT.

This clonotype has a handful of counts. This sequence joins TRBV5-1 and TRBJ2-1; the match to TRBD2 covers 8 bases. V lost 2 bases to trimming and J lost 8 bases; unmatched junction nucleotides: 12. Per germline, CDR1 SGHRS and CDR2 YFSETQ. CDR3 length: 16 amino acids. CDR3 nucleotides: TGCGCCAGCAGCTTCCTTTTAGCGGGGTCAATTCATGAGCAGTTCTTC. This translates into CASSFLLAGSIHEQFF.

The chain joins TRBV3-1 to TRBJ2-5; a weak D match, TRBD2 (5 bases). CDR1 LGHDT and CDR2 YNNKEL come from the germline V gene (reference sequence). CDR3 length: 15 residues. The ends were cut back, 5 bases at V and 2 bases at J, with 15 bases in the middle. The CDR3 sequence: CASSASLQVQETQYF. CDR3 sequence (DNA): TGTGCCAGCAGCGCTAGCTTACAAGTACAAGAGACCCAGTACTTC.

The chain employs TRBV28 and TRBJ2-2; TRBD2 matches 8 bases. There are 17 residues in the CDR3. Germline lookup yields CDR1 MDHEN and CDR2 SYDVKM. V shed 3 bases and J 4 bases; nucleotides not matched to a gene: 10. CDR3 coding DNA: TGTGCCAGCAGTTTCTCCAGCGGGGGACACACCACCGGGGAGCTGTTTTTT. It translates to CASSFSSGGHTTGELFF.

This chain connects TRBV7-9 to TRBJ2-5; D uncertain. V dropped 1 base and J dropped 1 base, with 7 bases sitting between them. Germline values: CDR1 SEHNR, CDR2 FQNEAQ (reference sequence). The CDR3 contains 14 residues. The CDR3 reads CASSLDLGQETQYF. CDR3 DNA sequence: TGTGCCAGCAGCTTAGATTTGGGCCAAGAGACCCAGTACTTC.

The V gene is TRBV27, the J gene TRBJ2-7; 13 bases agree with TRBD2. The CDR3 extends over 16 amino acids. Germline trimming cut 5 bases from V and 2 bases from J; bases unmatched to any gene: 6. Germline V gene lookup returns CDR1 MNHEY and CDR2 SMNVEV (reference sequence). The CDR3 reads CASSAQGLAGTYEQYF. CDR3 nucleotides: TGTGCCAGCAGTGCCCAGGGACTAGCGGGGACCTACGAGCAGTACTTC.

The J gene is TRBJ2-5, the V gene TRBV7-2; D might be TRBD1 or TRBD2, each matching 6 bases. Germline V CDR1 and CDR2: SGHTA, FQGNSA. The CDR3 extends over 14 amino acids. Between the trimmed V and J ends, which lost 2 bases and 5 bases, there was a span of 12 bases. CDR3 in amino acids: CASSLSRGHETQYF. CDR3 coding DNA: TGTGCCAGCAGCTTAAGTCGGGGGCATGAGACCCAGTACTTC.

This clonotype was seen at least ten times. This chain links TRBV28 with TRBJ1-6; D gene uncertain. The germline V and J ends were trimmed by 2 bases and 14 bases, with 16 bases remaining between them. Looked up from germline, CDR1 is MDHEN and CDR2 is SYDVKM. The CDR3 contains 14 residues. The CDR3 reads CASSLTDQLSTLHF. CDR3 sequence (DNA): TGTGCCAGCAGTTTAACTGACCAATTATCCACCCTCCACTTT.

A few counts support this clonotype. The chain uses TRBV28 and TRBJ1-2; 7 bases fit TRBD1. The CDR3 has 15 amino acids. Looked up from germline, CDR1 is MDHEN and CDR2 is SYDVKM. V gave up 4 bases and J gave up 5 bases; unmatched junction bases: 10. CDR3 bases: TGTGCCAGCAGTTCCCCGACAGGGACCATTTATGGCTACACCTTC. This encodes CASSSPTGTIYGYTF.

This chain uses TRBV5-1 with TRBJ1-6; D ambiguous. CDR1 and CDR2 (germline): SGHRS, YFSETQ. The ends were cut back, 0 bases at V and 5 bases at J, with 6 bases in the middle. This CDR3 is built from 14 residues. The CDR3 coding sequence is TGCGCCAGCAGCTTGGGTGTTGATAATTCACCCCTCCACTTT. Translated, it gives CASSLGVDNSPLHF.

This sequence joins TRBV24-1 and TRBJ2-3; 12 nucleotides agree with TRBD2. This CDR3 region has 16 residues. Germline CDR1 reads KGHDR; CDR2 reads SFDVKD. The V gene end was trimmed by 4 bases and the J gene end by 6 bases; junction bases not matched to a gene: 7. CDR3 sequence: CATSDTLAGGMDTQYF. In nucleotides, the CDR3 is TGTGCCACCAGTGACACGCTAGCGGGGGGGATGGATACGCAGTATTTT.

This clonotype was seen only a few times. V and J are TRBV10-2 and TRBJ1-4, with D uncertain. This CDR3 contains 14 residues. V was cut by 8 bases and J by 0 bases, with 10 bases left in between. The V gene's germline CDR1 is WSHSY and CDR2 SAAADI. The CDR3 DNA reads as TGCGCCAGCCATGAAACTTCAACTAATGAAAAACTGTTTTTT. Translation gives CASHETSTNEKLFF.

The gene calls are TRBV7-2 and TRBJ1-3; D gene unclear. Germline CDR1 and CDR2: SGHTA and FQGNSA. This CDR3 is 15 amino acids long. V was pared by 1 base and J by 0 bases, with 7 bases between. CDR3 protein: CASSLGMGSGNTIYF. The CDR3 coding sequence is TGTGCCAGCAGCTTAGGAATGGGCTCTGGAAACACCATATATTTT.

The chain links TRBV2 to TRBJ2-7; D may be TRBD2 (6 bases). V lost 3 bases, J lost 1 base, and 13 bases lay in between. The CDR3 is 15 amino acids. The germline CDR1 and CDR2 sequences are SNHLY and FYNNEI. The CDR3 DNA reads as TGTGCCAGCAGTGACCAGGGACTCGCGTCCTACGAGCAGTACTTC. It encodes CASSDQGLASYEQYF.

The chain has TRBV4-1 and TRBJ1-5, with D unresolved. The CDR3 spans 14 residues. V was cut by 3 bases and J by 3 bases, with 9 bases left in between. Germline loops: CDR1 MGHRA, CDR2 YSYEKL. The DNA of the CDR3 is TGCGCCAGCAGCCATTTTCAGAACAATCAGCCCCAGCATTTT. Its protein product is CASSHFQNNQPQHF.

This chain connects TRBV6-1 to TRBJ2-1; 8 bases map to TRBD2. Germline V gives CDR1 MNHNS, CDR2 SASEGT. The V and J ends lost 1 base and 6 bases, in that order; junction bases with no gene match: 8. The CDR3 covers 16 residues. For the CDR3, the DNA is TGTGCCAGCAGTGAAGAGGCGGGGGGTCCGGGCAATGAGCAGTTCTTC. Translation gives CASSEEAGGPGNEQFF.